The TCR beta chain under discussion was sequenced for a study of beta chain features in type 1 diabetes (dated by TCRdb to 2017 to 2018). About the investigation overall: Mean age, gender distribution, total cell number and subset yield did not differ between patients and healthy donors. The study compared the TCRB repertoires of sorted circulating CD4+ T cell subsets in recently diagnosed type 1 diabetes patients with those in matched healthy donors. Naive and central memory subsets were obtained from all 30 or so donors, but regulatory and stem cell-like memory subsets were isolated from only 8 patients and roughly eight healthy donors. A total of 85 million to 110 million sorted cells were examined across all samples, and RNA yield correlated strongly with the number of cells per subset.

Each donor gave one peripheral blood draw, averaging approximately 120 mL, which was collected into heparinised tubes. A BD FACSAria II and a panel including CD45RO, CCR7, CD25, CD127, CD95 and CD27 were used to sort naive, central memory, regulatory and stem cell-like memory CD4+ T cells. Purity was above 98% for every sorted population. PBMCs were isolated immediately by Lymphoprep density gradient centrifugation and stained directly without culture. So that batch effects would be minimized, each experiment stained and sorted samples in pairs, pairing one healthy donor with one patient. All of the isolated RNA was reverse transcribed with the High Capacity cDNA Reverse Transcription Kit, so expressed TCRB transcripts were sequenced. Deep immunoSEQ sequencing was performed on naive, central memory and regulatory T cell samples, with an average of roughly 3.5 million total reads per sample. Sorted cells were lysed in RLT buffer, and RNA was extracted using DNase-treated RNeasy Micro or Mini kits according to cell number. Each cell subset was processed on its own to prevent cross-contamination, while patient and healthy donor samples were processed together. TCRB sequences were amplified from cDNA with the immunoSEQ multiplex PCR, producing 87-bp fragments spanning the CDR3 region. Sequencing of the amplicons was performed on the Illumina HiSeq platform. Turning to the authors' computational methods: Synthetic template baselines were used to correct PCR bias computationally, reads within Hamming distance 2 were collapsed, and singletons that could not be merged were discarded. Reads were aligned to IMGT to assign V, D and J genes, CDR3 length, and insertions or deletions at six rearrangement sites. Clonotype counts were normalized to sorted cell number within each subset before computing true diversity and Gini coefficients with the tcR R package. The overlap coefficient, calculated on TCRB nucleotide sequences, was used to measure repertoire sharing. TCRdb limited this immuneACCESS table to in-frame rearrangements with V and J called. A share of clones is missing; checked studies link under half to unresolved V genes, and the rest is unexplained. The V and J calls and clone size come from that table; D and trimming were worked out from the DNA. The sample table contains 200,000 to 250,000 clones; only one count was recorded for 25% to 35% of them. Clones ranked in the top ten supply 3% to 4% of the sample.

Points the paper makes about the study in general: Because the HLA sub-analyses included only small numbers of individuals, any influence of HLA type on TCRB rearrangement was left unresolved. Naive, central memory and regulatory TCRB repertoires appeared more similar among patients than among healthy donors. In all four CD4+ subsets, TCRB CDR3 length was moderately but significantly shorter in type 1 diabetes patients. Fewer insertions and more nucleotide deletions at VDJ recombination sites were observed in patients with type 1 diabetes, implying thymic rearrangement abnormalities. Because cDNA was sequenced instead of genomic DNA, highly expressing activated cells could be over-represented, though the groups showed no difference in activation or CD3 levels. Shorter templates might be favored by PCR, yet because patient and control samples were amplified and corrected together, any such skew would affect both groups equally.

To note about this clone: No antigen is known for it. Per-base quality was not reported, and no clone a single base away is much larger than it.

Sequences were obtained from central memory CD4+ T cells from blood. This TCR was sampled from a man aged 25 to 40 in good health.

The CDR3 in this case is CASSEGARGTDTQYF. The sequence in DNA is TGTGCCAGCAGTGAAGGGGCGAGGGGCACAGATACGCAGTATTTT. The sequence joins TRBV2 to TRBJ2-3, with a weak D call of TRBD2 (5 bases match). According to the germline V gene, CDR1 reads SNHLY and CDR2 reads FYNNEI. The CDR3, from cysteine to phenylalanine, totals 15 residues. Just the 45-base CDR3 DNA is kept, in frame starting at base 1. Trimming costs V 1 base and J 1 base, and their ends lie 9 bases apart.